The 23 T cell receptor beta chains presented below share a single source sample, sequenced in a study of T cell repertoires in cytomegalovirus infection. MiXCR was run by TCRdb on the reads, yielding one entry per CDR3 protein. The sample includes around 210,000 distinct CDR3 sequences, roughly 6.5% of them seen just once. The sequencing sample was made of PBMCs. The source is a human donor in good health (CMV status not recorded). Some clones in this sample may be carry-over from other donors' samples.

This chain connects TRBV14 to TRBJ1-4, with D possibly matching TRBD1 (6 bases). The germline V gene encodes CDR1 SGHDN and CDR2 FVKESK. The CDR3 has 15 residues. Trimming left V 3 bases short and J 0 bases short, with 8 bases between. CDR3 coding DNA: TGTGCCAGCAGCCAGCGACAGGCAACTAATGAAAAACTGTTTTTT. It is translated as CASSQRQATNEKLFF.

At least ten counts were recorded for this clonotype. V and J are TRBV27 and TRBJ2-3; TRBD2 matches at 13 bases. Germline V gene sequence: CDR1 MNHEY, CDR2 SMNVEV (reference sequence). J was trimmed by 2 bases and V by 5 bases; bases with no gene match: 4. The CDR3 consists of 16 residues. The CDR3 DNA is TGTGCCAGCAGTCCGACTAGCGGGGGGCACACAGATACGCAGTATTTT. Protein: CASSPTSGGHTDTQYF.

This clonotype was detected ten times or more. The rearrangement joins TRBV7-9 to TRBJ2-2; tentative D call: TRBD1 (6 bases). Per germline, CDR1 SEHNR and CDR2 FQNEAQ (reference sequence). The CDR3 is 17 residues long. With 5 bases removed from V and 4 bases from J, the gap between germline ends came to 20 bases. CDR3 nucleotides: TGTGCCAGCAGCCCAGTTGGGGGCAGCAATCCCACCGGGGAGCTGTTTTTT. It specifies CASSPVGGSNPTGELFF.

This clonotype came up many times. This chain joins TRBV9 and TRBJ2-5; no clear D gene. CDR3 length: 12 amino acids. The V gene's germline CDR1 is SGDLS and CDR2 YYNGEE. Trimming pared 7 bases from V and 5 bases from J, leaving 12 bases between. CDR3 coding DNA: TGTGCCAGCGGGCGCAGTAGGGAGACCCAGTACTTC. Translation: CASGRSRETQYF.

This clonotype was seen repeatedly, ten times or more. The CDR3 sequence: CSATTTGIPYEQYF. The CDR3 coding sequence is TGCAGTGCAACGACGACAGGGATCCCCTACGAGCAGTACTTC. V is TRBV20-1 and J is TRBJ2-7; 7 bases align to TRBD1. V lost 6 bases to trimming and J lost 2 bases; unmatched junction nucleotides: 10. The CDR3 is made up of 14 amino acids. Germline lookup yields CDR1 DFQATT and CDR2 SNEGSKA (reference sequence).

This clonotype counts as medium-sized. CDR3 sequence: CASREGQNSPLHF. The CDR3, as DNA: TGTGCCAGCAGGGAGGGACAAAATTCACCCCTCCACTTT. V is TRBV7-2 and J is TRBJ1-6; tentative D call: TRBD1 (6 bases). V was clipped by 6 bases and J by 7 bases, with 10 bases between them. The CDR3 sequence is 13 residues long. Germline V gene lookup returns CDR1 SGHTA and CDR2 FQGNSA. The complete variable domain, with remaining parts taken from reference TRBV7-2 and TRBJ1-6, reads GAGVSQSPSNKVTEKGKDVELRCDPISGHTALYWYRQSLGQGLEFLIYFQGNSAPDKSGLPSDRFSAERTGGSVSTLTIQRTQQEDSAVYLCASREGQNSPLHFGNGTRLTVT.

Many counts were recorded for this clonotype. This chain links TRBV11-2 with TRBJ1-1, with D possibly matching TRBD1 (6 bases). The germline V and J ends were trimmed by 5 bases and 8 bases, with 18 bases remaining between them. The CDR3 totals 14 residues. Germline V CDR1 and CDR2: SGHAT, FQNNGV. For the CDR3, the DNA is TGTGCCAGCAGCCGTAGGGCAGGGGCTACGGAAGCTTTCTTT. It specifies CASSRRAGATEAFF. The whole variable domain, remainder taken from reference TRBV11-2 and TRBJ1-1, is EAGVAQSPRYKIIEKRQSVAFWCNPISGHATLYWYQQILGQGPKLLIQFQNNGVVDDSQLPKDRFSAERLKGVDSTLKIQPAKLEDSAVYLCASSRRAGATEAFFGQGTRLTVV.

This clonotype showed up many times. This chain connects TRBV28 to TRBJ1-1; possible D gene TRBD1, 5 bases. The CDR3 is 12 amino acids. Trimming stripped 6 bases from V and 11 bases from J, with 16 bases between. Germline V lookup: CDR1 MDHEN, CDR2 SYDVKM. Here the CDR3 DNA reads TGTGCCAGCAGCCCCCACGGGACTCAGGCTTTCTTT. Encoded protein: CASSPHGTQAFF.

At least ten counts were recorded for this clonotype. The chain uses TRBV7-2 and TRBJ1-5; 7 nucleotides match TRBD1. The V segment lost 5 bases and the J segment 5 bases; nucleotides outside the gene matches: 6. Per germline, CDR1 SGHTA and CDR2 FQGNSA. The CDR3 extends over 14 amino acids. CDR3 loop: CASSPDRVYQPQHF. The DNA of the CDR3 is TGTGCCAGCAGCCCAGACAGGGTATATCAGCCCCAGCATTTT. Filled out from reference TRBV7-2 and TRBJ1-5, the complete variable domain reads GAGVSQSPSNKVTEKGKDVELRCDPISGHTALYWYRQSLGQGLEFLIYFQGNSAPDKSGLPSDRFSAERTGGSVSTLTIQRTQQEDSAVYLCASSPDRVYQPQHFGDGTRLSIL.

This clonotype was found many times. This chain connects TRBV6-6 to TRBJ2-5, with a possible D match to TRBD1 (5 bases). Per the germline V gene, CDR1 is MNHNY and CDR2 is SVGAGI (reference sequence). The CDR3 contains 16 residues. Between the trimmed V and J ends, which lost 0 bases and 2 bases, there was a span of 13 bases. CDR3 residues: CASSYSRADRQETQYF. DNA of the CDR3: TGTGCCAGCAGTTACTCCAGGGCAGACCGACAAGAGACCCAGTACTTC.

This clonotype was found many times. The chain recombines TRBV5-4 with TRBJ2-5; the match to TRBD2 covers 10 bases. Germline V gene data show CDR1 as SGHNT and CDR2 as YYREEE (reference sequence). The V and J ends lost 3 bases and 5 bases, in that order; junction bases with no gene match: 10. CDR3 length equals 16 residues. DNA of the CDR3: TGTGCCAGCAGCTCCCCTTTAGCGGGGGGCAAGGAGACCCAGTACTTC. Translating it yields CASSSPLAGGKETQYF.

The table lists this clonotype with many counts. The V and J genes are TRBV12-3 or TRBV12-4 and TRBJ2-3, with D possibly matching TRBD1 (7 bases). This CDR3 is built from 15 residues. V was cut by 5 bases and J by 2 bases, with 14 bases left in between. Here the CDR3 reads CASSLSGGLTDTQYF. Here the CDR3 DNA reads TGTGCCAGCAGTCTATCAGGGGGGCTCACAGATACGCAGTATTTT.

This clonotype was counted ten times or more. The genes are TRBV19 and TRBJ2-1, with no clear D. The germline gives CDR1 LNHDA, CDR2 SQIVND (reference sequence). Deletions cut 4 bases from V and 4 bases from J, with 14 bases between. The CDR3 runs to 15 residues. The CDR3 DNA follows: TGTGCCAGTAGTAAAAGGGTAGGGTTGTACAATGAGCAGTTCTTC. Translated, it gives CASSKRVGLYNEQFF.

The rearrangement uses TRBV6-2 or TRBV6-3 and TRBJ2-7; perhaps D is TRBD1 or TRBD2 (5 bases each). The CDR3 has 12 amino acids. CDR1 and CDR2 (germline): MNHEY, SVGEGT. The ends were cut back, 6 bases at V and 2 bases at J, with 8 bases in the middle. CDR3 residues: CASRRDPYEQYF. For the CDR3, the DNA is TGTGCCAGCAGACGGGACCCCTACGAGCAGTACTTC.

The V and J genes are TRBV20-1 and TRBJ1-6; tentatively, D is TRBD1 (6 bases). CDR1 DFQATT and CDR2 SNEGSKA come from the germline V gene (reference sequence). The CDR3 extends over 12 amino acids. The V end lost 7 bases, the J end lost 5 bases, and 9 bases lay between the germline ends. DNA for the CDR3: TGCAGTGGGACAGACAATAATTCACCCCTCCACTTT. Its translation is CSGTDNNSPLHF.

The rearrangement links TRBV27 to TRBJ1-5; 8 bases are shared with TRBD1. The CDR3 has 15 amino acids. V was clipped by 7 bases and J by 3 bases; unmatched bases: 8. Germline V CDR1 and CDR2: MNHEY, SMNVEV (reference sequence). CDR3 loop: CASMDREPPNQPQHF. In DNA form, the CDR3 reads TGTGCCAGCATGGACAGGGAGCCCCCCAATCAGCCCCAGCATTTT.

This clonotype appeared many times. The J gene is TRBJ2-3, the V gene TRBV7-2, with 12 bases identical to TRBD2. The trim removed 0 bases at V and 2 bases at J, leaving 3 bases unmatched. Germline V gives CDR1 SGHTA, CDR2 FQGNSA. The CDR3 is 17 residues long. This chain's CDR3 is CASSLAGLAGNTDTQYF. DNA of the CDR3: TGTGCCAGCAGCTTAGCCGGACTAGCGGGGAACACAGATACGCAGTATTTT.

About this clonotype itself: A much larger clone lies a single base off, so this may be a read error. The V and J genes are TRBV19 and TRBJ2-3, with D tentatively TRBD1 or TRBD2 (5 bases each). There are 16 residues in the CDR3. Germline V gene lookup returns CDR1 LNHDA and CDR2 SQIVND (reference sequence). V lost 3 bases and J 4 bases, leaving 17 bases between the germline ends. This CDR3 is CASSISQTRGPDTQYF. CDR3 DNA: TGTGCCAGTAGTATCTCCCAGACAAGGGGACCAGATACGCAGTATTTT.

This clonotype was counted ten times or more. The CDR3: CASSLGQGVRELFF. The DNA of the CDR3 is TGTGCCAGCAGTTTGGGACAGGGTGTCCGGGAGCTGTTTTTT. The rearrangement uses TRBV12-3 or TRBV12-4 and TRBJ2-2; the match to TRBD1 covers 9 bases. V was pared by 3 bases and J by 9 bases, with 5 bases of the junction left unmatched. The CDR3 totals 14 residues.

This clonotype was recorded many times. The rearrangement uses TRBV19 and TRBJ2-3; D remains ambiguous. The CDR3 sequence is 15 residues long. Germline CDR1 reads LNHDA; CDR2 reads SQIVND (reference sequence). Trimming stripped 4 bases from V and 1 base from J, with 12 bases between. The CDR3 loop is CASSTARSGTDTQYF. The CDR3 nucleotides are TGTGCCAGTAGTACCGCACGGAGTGGCACAGATACGCAGTATTTT.

This clonotype was found many times. The chain employs TRBV5-6 and TRBJ2-1, with TRBD2 matching over 13 bases. The V and J ends lost 3 bases and 4 bases, in that order; junction bases with no gene match: 4. The CDR3 sequence is 16 residues long. CDR1 and CDR2 from the germline V gene are SGHDT and YYEEEE. CDR3 sequence reads: CASSWGTSGVYNEQFF. For the CDR3, the DNA is TGTGCCAGCAGCTGGGGGACTAGCGGGGTTTACAATGAGCAGTTCTTC.

Ten or more counts support this clonotype. The chain uses TRBV28 and TRBJ1-5; 8 bases fit TRBD1. The CDR3 has 14 residues. V shed 6 bases and J 6 bases; nucleotides not matched to a gene: 7. The germline CDR1 and CDR2 sequences are MDHEN and SYDVKM. The CDR3 DNA reads TGTGCCAGCAGGAGGCAGGGGGCCGGTCAGCCCCAGCATTTT. Translating gives CASRRQGAGQPQHF.

This clonotype was seen at least ten times. The chain recombines TRBV28 with TRBJ1-2; maybe TRBD1 (6 bases). Deletions cut 7 bases from V and 8 bases from J, with 20 bases between. CDR1 is MDHEN, CDR2 SYDVKM, per germline. CDR3 size: 14 residues. As DNA, the CDR3 is TGTGCCAGCATCCCGTCATCAGGGGACTCCGGCTACACCTTC. It yields the protein CASIPSSGDSGYTF.